The T cell receptor (beta chain) described here comes from a study of blood T cell repertoires in COVID-19. V dropped 4 bases and J dropped 3 bases, with 10 bases sitting between them. This CDR3 contains 15 residues. CDR1 SGHTA and CDR2 FQGNSA come from the germline V gene. Clones were read by immunoSEQ multiplex PCR, and TCRdb kept only the in-frame ones, dropping some. The repertoire holds approximately 240,000 clones, with 80% to 85% as singletons. Sequencing was done on a sample of peripheral blood. This clonotype was sampled from a woman in her sixties with acute or convalescent COVID-19. The gene calls are TRBV7-2 and TRBJ1-6; weak D call: TRBD1 (6 bases). The CDR3: CASSSQGNYNSPLHF. Written as DNA, the CDR3 is TGTGCCAGCAGCTCCCAGGGGAACTATAATTCACCCCTCCACTTT.